A single sample gave rise to the 26 T cell receptor beta chains below, sequenced in a study of blood T cell repertoires in COVID-19. Libraries were prepared by immunoSEQ multiplex PCR; TCRdb keeps only in-frame clonotypes and omits some of them. The repertoire holds tens of thousands of clones, with about 89% as singletons. Sequenced material: peripheral blood. Every receptor here comes from a man between 65 and 85 years old with active or convalescent COVID-19.

The rearrangement uses TRBV3-1 (or the pseudogene TRBV3-2) and TRBJ1-2; tentative D call: TRBD1 (5 bases). The V end lost 5 bases, the J end lost 4 bases, and 11 bases lay between the germline ends. Germline CDR1 is LGHDT and CDR2 is YNNKEL (reference sequence). CDR3 length: 13 amino acids. The CDR3 DNA reads as TGTGCCAGCAGCGCCCGACAGCCCTATGGCTACACCTTC. Its translation is CASSARQPYGYTF.

The rearrangement links TRBV12-3 or TRBV12-4 to TRBJ2-7; D is unclear. This CDR3 spans 12 amino acids. The V and J ends lost 1 base and 4 bases respectively, with 5 bases between them. The CDR3 DNA reads as TGTGCCAGCAGTTTAGTGCGTTACGAGCAGTACTTC. Its protein is CASSLVRYEQYF.

The CDR3 loop is CASSRGHSGGEKLFF. In DNA form, the CDR3 reads TGCGCCAGCAGTAGGGGACACTCCGGTGGTGAAAAACTGTTTTTT. The chain uses TRBV4-3 and TRBJ1-4, with D perhaps TRBD1 (6 bases). This CDR3 is 15 amino acids long. V lost 6 bases, J lost 7 bases, and 18 bases lay in between. CDR1 LGHNA and CDR2 YSLEER come from the germline V gene.

The gene calls are TRBV28 and TRBJ1-5; TRBD1 agrees at 11 bases. This CDR3 contains 15 residues. Looked up from germline, CDR1 is MDHEN and CDR2 is SYDVKM. V was pared by 2 bases and J by 5 bases, with 2 bases of the junction left unmatched. CDR3 region: CASSLGTGGYQPQHF. DNA for the CDR3: TGTGCCAGCAGTTTAGGGACAGGGGGGTATCAGCCCCAGCATTTT.

The chain employs TRBV27 and TRBJ2-1; 7 nucleotides line up with TRBD1. J was trimmed by 7 bases and V by 3 bases; bases with no gene match: 9. The CDR3 contains 15 residues. CDR1 and CDR2 (germline): MNHEY, SMNVEV (reference sequence). The DNA for the CDR3 is TGTGCCAGCAGTTTCGGACAGGCGGTTGTTAATGAGCAGTTCTTC. Translated, it gives CASSFGQAVVNEQFF.

This clone was found a few times. V usage is TRBV4-1 and J usage is TRBJ1-6, with D hard to call. V dropped 3 bases and J dropped 4 bases, with 16 bases sitting between them. This CDR3 contains 17 residues. The V gene's germline CDR1 is MGHRA and CDR2 YSYEKL. The CDR3 protein is CASSQGVPSHYNSPLHF. In DNA form, the CDR3 reads TGCGCCAGCAGCCAGGGAGTTCCCTCACATTATAATTCACCCCTCCACTTT.

This clone was found once. The rearrangement links TRBV27 to TRBJ2-5; TRBD2 is a possible D gene (7 bases). The germline V gene encodes CDR1 MNHEY and CDR2 SMNVEV (reference sequence). This CDR3 has 15 amino acids. Trimming left V 0 bases short and J 5 bases short, with 13 bases between. The CDR3 protein is CASSLSPGGQETQYF. The CDR3, as DNA: TGTGCCAGCAGTTTATCTCCGGGGGGCCAGGAGACCCAGTACTTC.

The gene calls are TRBV3-1 (or the pseudogene TRBV3-2) and TRBJ1-1; 9 bases fit TRBD1. After removal of 3 bases from V and 4 bases from J, the junction contained 3 bases not matched to a gene. CDR3 length: 14 amino acids. The germline gives CDR1 LGHDT, CDR2 YNNKEL (reference sequence). The CDR3 coding sequence is TGTGCCAGCAGCCACCGGGACAGGGCCACTGAAGCTTTCTTT. Protein: CASSHRDRATEAFF.

This clone has a handful of counts. The V and J genes are TRBV4-3 and TRBJ1-2; maybe TRBD1 (5 bases). This CDR3 spans 16 amino acids. Trimming removed 0 bases from V and 7 bases from J, with 18 bases in between. Germline V gene sequence: CDR1 LGHNA, CDR2 YSLEER. The CDR3 is CASSQDLTDAFGGYTF. CDR3 nucleotides: TGCGCCAGCAGCCAAGACTTGACAGACGCTTTCGGTGGCTACACCTTC.

V is TRBV6-5 and J is TRBJ1-2; D uncertain. Germline V gene data show CDR1 as MNHEY and CDR2 as SVGAGI. V was pared by 6 bases and J by 2 bases, with 7 bases between. This CDR3 comprises 12 residues. CDR3 nucleotides: TGTGCCAGCAGGTCCGTGAACTATGGCTACACCTTC. It codes for CASRSVNYGYTF.

The V and J genes are TRBV10-2 and TRBJ1-4; 9 bases are a match to TRBD1. The junction had 2 bases not matched to a gene; V was cut back by 6 bases and J by 0 bases. This CDR3 is built from 15 residues. Looked up from germline, CDR1 is WSHSY and CDR2 is SAAADI. CDR3 DNA sequence: TGCGCCAGCAGGGACAGGGGAACAACTAATGAAAAACTGTTTTTT. Translation gives CASRDRGTTNEKLFF.

The chain employs TRBV11-2 and TRBJ2-6; 8 nucleotides line up with TRBD2. V lost 1 base to trimming and J lost 2 bases; unmatched junction nucleotides: 7. From germline, CDR1 is SGHAT and CDR2 FQNNGV. The CDR3 has 18 residues. In DNA, the CDR3 is TGTGCCAGCAGCTTAGTACCAGCGGGGGAAGCTGGGGCCAACGTCCTGACTTTC. Translated: CASSLVPAGEAGANVLTF.

V usage is TRBV4-2 and J usage is TRBJ2-1, with 8 positions matching TRBD1. Trimming at V came to 8 bases and at J to 7 bases, leaving 13 bases not matched to a gene. Germline-derived CDR1 and CDR2 are LGHNA and YNFKEQ. The CDR3 has 15 residues. CDR3 sequence (DNA): TGTGCCAGCGGCAGTGAATGGGGACAGGAGAATGAGCAGTTCTTC. Residues: CASGSEWGQENEQFF.

The chain has TRBV27 and TRBJ1-1; the D gene is possibly TRBD1 (5 bases). Trimming stripped 6 bases from V and 5 bases from J, with 19 bases between. The germline CDR1 and CDR2 sequences are MNHEY and SMNVEV (reference sequence). The CDR3 is 15 residues long. In DNA, the CDR3 is TGTGCCAGCAGAACCGGGGGGAACTTAGGGACTGAAGCTTTCTTT. This codes for CASRTGGNLGTEAFF.

This clone showed up just once. The rearrangement joins TRBV19 to TRBJ1-5, with 10 bases aligning to TRBD1. Germline values: CDR1 LNHDA, CDR2 SQIVND (reference sequence). This CDR3 comprises 14 residues. V lost 5 bases and J lost 7; bases outside the gene matches: 5. DNA of the CDR3: TGTGCCAGTAGTGGGGGACAGGGGTTGCAGCCCCAGCATTTT. Its protein is CASSGGQGLQPQHF.

This chain joins TRBV4-1 and TRBJ2-1; 13 bases are a match to TRBD2. V lost 4 bases and J lost 3; bases outside the gene matches: 12. Germline V gene data show CDR1 as MGHRA and CDR2 as YSYEKL. This CDR3 has 19 amino acids. The CDR3 DNA is TGCGCCAGCAGCCCCCGAGGACTAGCGGGGGACCAGGTCTACAATGAGCAGTTCTTC. Translating gives CASSPRGLAGDQVYNEQFF.

The genes are TRBV19 and TRBJ1-4; D unresolved. The CDR3 runs to 12 residues. V shed 9 bases and J shed 14 bases, with 19 bases lying between them. Germline-derived CDR1 and CDR2 are LNHDA and SQIVND (reference sequence). In DNA, the CDR3 is TGTGCCAGCTCTCTCCCGAGGGCAGATCTGTTTTTT. It encodes CASSLPRADLFF.

V gene TRBV6-2 or TRBV6-3 combines with J gene TRBJ1-1, with TRBD1 matching 7 bases. The CDR3 extends over 17 amino acids. The trim removed 2 bases at V and 1 base at J, leaving 10 bases unmatched. Germline V gene lookup returns CDR1 MNHEY and CDR2 SVGEGT. The CDR3 nucleotides are TGTGCCAGCAGTTACCCACAACCCGACAGGGAGAACACTGAAGCTTTCTTT. The encoded protein is CASSYPQPDRENTEAFF.

The rearrangement links TRBV14 to TRBJ1-3; 7 bases align to TRBD1. Germline V gene data show CDR1 as SGHDN and CDR2 as FVKESK. The CDR3 is made up of 15 amino acids. With V trimmed by 1 base and J by 1 base, 1 base remained unmatched. The CDR3 nucleotides are TGTGCCAGCAGCCAAGCCAGGGGGTCTGGAAACACCATATATTTT. Its translation is CASSQARGSGNTIYF.

This clone was seen a single time. The chain couples TRBV5-1 to TRBJ2-3, with D perhaps TRBD2 (7 bases). The CDR3 has 16 amino acids. The germline V and J ends were trimmed by 0 bases and 0 bases, with 11 bases remaining between them. Germline values: CDR1 SGHRS, CDR2 YFSETQ. CDR3 amino acids: CASSLVGGASTDTQYF. The CDR3, as DNA: TGCGCCAGCAGCTTGGTGGGGGGGGCGAGCACAGATACGCAGTATTTT.

CDR3 nucleotide sequence: TGTGCCAGCAGCGCCCGACTGGGGGCCATACATACGCAGTATTTT. Encoded protein: CASSARLGAIHTQYF. The chain couples TRBV9 to TRBJ2-3, with D possibly matching TRBD1 (6 bases). The germline gives CDR1 SGDLS, CDR2 YYNGEE. The CDR3 spans 15 residues. Trimming removed 3 bases from V and 7 bases from J, with 18 bases in between.

The chain combines TRBV6-5 with TRBJ2-7, with 8 bases aligning to TRBD2. In germline, CDR1 is MNHEY, CDR2 SVGAGI. The CDR3 extends over 12 amino acids. V was pared by 2 bases and J by 6 bases, with 0 bases of the junction left unmatched. This chain's CDR3 is CASSYRGGEQYF. The DNA for the CDR3 is TGTGCCAGCAGTTACCGGGGGGGCGAGCAGTACTTC.

The J gene is TRBJ1-1, the V gene TRBV7-3; tentatively, D is TRBD1 (6 bases). The CDR3 runs to 17 residues. CDR1 SGHTA and CDR2 FQGTGA come from the germline V gene. Deletions cut 3 bases from V and 4 bases from J, with 21 bases between. The CDR3 loop reads CASSLNTHLQGRTEAFF. Written as DNA, the CDR3 is TGTGCCAGCAGCTTGAATACTCACCTTCAGGGGCGCACTGAAGCTTTCTTT.

This chain joins TRBV30 and TRBJ2-1; D is uncertain. Germline assignment: CDR1 GTSNPN and CDR2 SVGIG (reference sequence). This CDR3 is built from 12 residues. The ends were cut back, 0 bases at V and 9 bases at J, with 9 bases in the middle. The CDR3 coding sequence is TGTGCCTGGAGTGTATTGAGTATTGAGCAGTTCTTC. Translated, it gives CAWSVLSIEQFF.

The V call is TRBV15, the J call TRBJ2-6; D is unclear. This CDR3 spans 16 amino acids. Trimming cost V 1 base and J 0 bases, with 7 bases left between them. CDR1 is LNHNV and CDR2 is YYDKDF in the germline V gene (reference sequence). CDR3 in amino acids: CATSRGRSSGANVLTF. The DNA for the CDR3 is TGTGCCACCAGCAGAGGGCGGAGCTCTGGGGCCAACGTCCTGACTTTC.

V and J are TRBV11-2 and TRBJ1-2, with TRBD1 matching 9 bases. Germline V gives CDR1 SGHAT, CDR2 FQNNGV. The CDR3 totals 14 residues. After removal of 1 base from V and 6 bases from J, the junction contained 3 bases not matched to a gene. This CDR3 reads CASSLATGGDGYTF. The CDR3 coding sequence is TGTGCCAGCAGCTTAGCTACAGGGGGCGATGGCTACACCTTC.